This paragraph reports one TCR beta chain. Some clones are missing from TCRdb's copy, which holds only in-frame ones; the method was immunoSEQ multiplex PCR. Of 300,000 to 500,000 clones listed, less than 90% are singletons. The data belong to a study of Ad26.COV2.S vaccination and SARS-CoV-2 variants. Treatment defined: about 20 received Ad26.COV2.S at low or high dose, single or two shots; about 5 received placebo; per-sample allocation not given. The investigators took samples on day 63 after the first vaccine or placebo injection. V dropped 0 bases and J dropped 3 bases, with 3 bases sitting between them. This CDR3 contains 14 residues. From germline, CDR1 is SGHVS and CDR2 FQNEAQ.

The chain recombines TRBV7-8 with TRBJ1-6; D is ambiguous. Sequenced material: peripheral blood, taken in a trial of Ad26.COV2.S vaccine versus placebo. The TCR originated in a person between 18 and 65 years old who received the Ad26.COV2.S COVID-19 vaccine or a placebo. The CDR3 region is CASSLAVYNSPLHF. DNA for the CDR3: TGTGCCAGCAGCTTAGCGGTCTATAATTCACCCCTCCACTTT.